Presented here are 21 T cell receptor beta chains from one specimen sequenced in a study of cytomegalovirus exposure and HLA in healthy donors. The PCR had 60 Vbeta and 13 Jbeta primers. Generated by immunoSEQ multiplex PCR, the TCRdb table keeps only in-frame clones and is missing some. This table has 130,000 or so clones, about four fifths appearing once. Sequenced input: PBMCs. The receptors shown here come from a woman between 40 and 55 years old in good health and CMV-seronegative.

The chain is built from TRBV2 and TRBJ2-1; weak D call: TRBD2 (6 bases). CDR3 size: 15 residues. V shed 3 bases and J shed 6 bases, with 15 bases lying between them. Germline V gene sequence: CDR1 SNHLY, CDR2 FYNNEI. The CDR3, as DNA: TGTGCCAGCAGTGAGCGGGAATTAGTAGGCAATGAGCAGTTCTTC. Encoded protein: CASSERELVGNEQFF.

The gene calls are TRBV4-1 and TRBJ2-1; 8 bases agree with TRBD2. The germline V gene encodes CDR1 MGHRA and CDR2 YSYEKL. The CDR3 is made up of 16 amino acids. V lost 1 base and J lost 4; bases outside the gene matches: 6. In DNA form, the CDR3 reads TGCGCCAGCAGCCAAGGTGGGACTAGGGCATACAATGAGCAGTTCTTC. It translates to CASSQGGTRAYNEQFF.

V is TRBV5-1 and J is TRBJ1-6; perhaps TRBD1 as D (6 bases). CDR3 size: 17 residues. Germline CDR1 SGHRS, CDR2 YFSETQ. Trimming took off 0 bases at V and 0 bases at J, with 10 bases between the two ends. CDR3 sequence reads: CASSLEGGSSYNSPLHF. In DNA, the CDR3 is TGCGCCAGCAGCTTGGAAGGGGGTAGCTCCTATAATTCACCCCTCCACTTT.

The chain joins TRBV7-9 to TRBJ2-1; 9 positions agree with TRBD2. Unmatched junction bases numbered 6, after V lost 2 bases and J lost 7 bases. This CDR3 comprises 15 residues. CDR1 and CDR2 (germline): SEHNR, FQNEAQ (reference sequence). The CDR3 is CASSLIAGVSNEQFF. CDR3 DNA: TGTGCCAGCAGCTTAATAGCGGGAGTGAGTAATGAGCAGTTCTTC.

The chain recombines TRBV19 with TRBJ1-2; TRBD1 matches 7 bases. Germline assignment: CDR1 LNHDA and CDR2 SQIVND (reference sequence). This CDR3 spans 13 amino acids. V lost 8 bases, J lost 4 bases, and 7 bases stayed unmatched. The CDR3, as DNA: TGTGCCAGTGCTCCGGGACAGAGCTATGGCTACACCTTC. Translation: CASAPGQSYGYTF.

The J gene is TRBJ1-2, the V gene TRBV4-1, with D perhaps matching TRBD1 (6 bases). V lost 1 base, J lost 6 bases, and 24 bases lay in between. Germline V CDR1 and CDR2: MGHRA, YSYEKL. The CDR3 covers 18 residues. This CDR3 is CASSQGLFFRGADDGYTF. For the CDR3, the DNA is TGCGCCAGCAGCCAAGGGCTATTTTTCAGGGGAGCGGATGATGGCTACACCTTC.

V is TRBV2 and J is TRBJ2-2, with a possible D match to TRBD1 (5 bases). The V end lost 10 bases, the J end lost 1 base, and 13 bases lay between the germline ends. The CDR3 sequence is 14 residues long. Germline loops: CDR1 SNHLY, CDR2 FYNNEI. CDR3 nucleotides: TGTGCCACCGAGTACAGGCTGAACACCGGGGAGCTGTTTTTT. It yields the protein CATEYRLNTGELFF.

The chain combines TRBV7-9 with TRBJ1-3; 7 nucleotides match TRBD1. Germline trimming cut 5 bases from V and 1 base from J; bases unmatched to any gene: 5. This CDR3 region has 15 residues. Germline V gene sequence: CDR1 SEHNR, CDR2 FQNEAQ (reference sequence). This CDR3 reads CASSPRQGSGNTIYF. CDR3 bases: TGTGCCAGCAGCCCGCGACAGGGTTCTGGAAACACCATATATTTT. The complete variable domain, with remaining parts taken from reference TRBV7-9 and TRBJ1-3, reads DTGVSQNPRHKITKRGQNVTFRCDPISEHNRLYWYRQTLGQGPEFLTYFQNEAQLEKSRLLSDRFSAERPKGSFSTLEIQRTEQGDSAMYLCASSPRQGSGNTIYFGEGSWLTVV.

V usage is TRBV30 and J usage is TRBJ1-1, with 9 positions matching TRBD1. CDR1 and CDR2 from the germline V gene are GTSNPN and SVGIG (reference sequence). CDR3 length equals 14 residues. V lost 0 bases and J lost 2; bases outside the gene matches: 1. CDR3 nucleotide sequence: TGTGCCTGGAGTGTACAGGGGGCTAACACTGAAGCTTTCTTT. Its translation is CAWSVQGANTEAFF.

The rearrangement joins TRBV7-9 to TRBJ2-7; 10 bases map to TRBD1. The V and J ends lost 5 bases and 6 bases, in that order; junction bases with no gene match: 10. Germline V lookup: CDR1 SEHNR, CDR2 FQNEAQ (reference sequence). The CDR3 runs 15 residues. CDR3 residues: CASSPAGTGVFEQYF. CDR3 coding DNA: TGTGCCAGCAGCCCCGCCGGGACAGGGGTTTTCGAGCAGTACTTC.

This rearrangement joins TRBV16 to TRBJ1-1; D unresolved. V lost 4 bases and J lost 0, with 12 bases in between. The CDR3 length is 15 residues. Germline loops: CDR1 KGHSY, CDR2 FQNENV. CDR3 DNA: TGTGCCAGCAGCCCCGAGGTCTTCATGAACACTGAAGCTTTCTTT. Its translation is CASSPEVFMNTEAFF.

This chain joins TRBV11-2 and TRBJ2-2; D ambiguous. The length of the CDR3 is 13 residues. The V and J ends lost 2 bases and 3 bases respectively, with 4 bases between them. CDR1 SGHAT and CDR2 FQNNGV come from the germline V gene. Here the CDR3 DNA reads TGTGCCAGCAGCTTATCTGACACCGGGGAGCTGTTTTTT. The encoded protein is CASSLSDTGELFF.

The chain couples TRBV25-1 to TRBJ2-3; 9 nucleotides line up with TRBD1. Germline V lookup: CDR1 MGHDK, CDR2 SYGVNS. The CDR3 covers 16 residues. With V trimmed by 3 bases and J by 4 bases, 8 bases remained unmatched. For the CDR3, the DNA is TGTGCCAGCAGTGAGAGACAGGGGGGAGTCTCAGATACGCAGTATTTT. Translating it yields CASSERQGGVSDTQYF. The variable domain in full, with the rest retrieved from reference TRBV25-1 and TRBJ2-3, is EADIYQTPRYLVIGTGKKITLECSQTMGHDKMYWYQQDPGMELHLIHYSYGVNSTEKGDLSSESTVSRIRTEHFPLTLESARPSHTSQYLCASSERQGGVSDTQYFGPGTRLTVL.

The CDR3 reads CASSYQGLSYGYTF. CDR3 nucleotides: TGTGCCAGCAGTTACCAGGGGCTATCCTACGGCTACACCTTC. The chain is built from TRBV6-5 and TRBJ1-2; D might be TRBD1 (6 bases). V lost 2 bases, J lost 8 bases, and 15 bases lay in between. Germline V gene sequence: CDR1 MNHEY, CDR2 SVGAGI. CDR3 length: 14 amino acids.

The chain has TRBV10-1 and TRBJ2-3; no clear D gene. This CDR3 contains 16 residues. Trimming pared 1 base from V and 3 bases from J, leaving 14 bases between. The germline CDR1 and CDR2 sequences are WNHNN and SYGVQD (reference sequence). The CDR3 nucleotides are TGCGCCAGCAGTGAGTTTCCGGTCGGTAAGACAGATACGCAGTATTTT. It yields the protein CASSEFPVGKTDTQYF.

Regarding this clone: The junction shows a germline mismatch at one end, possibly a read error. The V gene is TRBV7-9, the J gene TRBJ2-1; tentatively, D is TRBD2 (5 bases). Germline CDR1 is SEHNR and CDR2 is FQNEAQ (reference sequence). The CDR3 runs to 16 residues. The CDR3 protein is CSSSLRRSSSYNEQFF. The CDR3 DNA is TGTTCCAGCAGCTTACGGAGGTCGAGCTCCTACAATGAGCAGTTCTTC.

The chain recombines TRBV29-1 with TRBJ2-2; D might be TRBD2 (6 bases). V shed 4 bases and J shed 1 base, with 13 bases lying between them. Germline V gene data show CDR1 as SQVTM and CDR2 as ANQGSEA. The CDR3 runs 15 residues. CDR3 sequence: CSVVWSGVNTGELFF. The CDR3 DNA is TGCAGCGTTGTATGGTCGGGGGTGAACACCGGGGAGCTGTTTTTT.

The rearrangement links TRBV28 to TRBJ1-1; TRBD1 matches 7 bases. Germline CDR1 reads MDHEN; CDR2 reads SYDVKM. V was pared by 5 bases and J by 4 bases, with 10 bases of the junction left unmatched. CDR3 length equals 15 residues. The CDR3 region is CASSADRVWGTEAFF. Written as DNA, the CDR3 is TGTGCCAGCAGTGCCGACAGGGTCTGGGGCACTGAAGCTTTCTTT.

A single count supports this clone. The CDR3: CASSLSLTVSPVYEQYF. The DNA for the CDR3 is TGTGCCAGCAGCCTATCACTGACTGTGTCTCCCGTTTACGAGCAGTACTTC. J is TRBJ2-7 and V is TRBV7-9, with D uncertain. The V and J ends lost 5 bases and 4 bases respectively, with 24 bases between them. The CDR3 runs 17 residues. CDR1 is SEHNR and CDR2 is FQNEAQ in the germline V gene (reference sequence).

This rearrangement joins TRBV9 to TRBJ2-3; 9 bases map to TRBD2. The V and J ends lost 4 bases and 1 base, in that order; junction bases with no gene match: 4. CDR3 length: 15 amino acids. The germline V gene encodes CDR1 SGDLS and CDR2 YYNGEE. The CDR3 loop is CASSPRLAGTDTQYF. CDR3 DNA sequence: TGTGCCAGCAGCCCTCGACTAGCGGGCACAGATACGCAGTATTTT.

CDR3 coding DNA: TGTGCCAGCCAGGACAGGTTGGAAAACTATGGCTACACCTTC. This encodes CASQDRLENYGYTF. This sequence joins TRBV10-3 and TRBJ1-2; 7 bases match TRBD1. Germline V CDR1 and CDR2: ENHRY, SYGVKD. V shed 10 bases and J 2 bases; nucleotides not matched to a gene: 10. This CDR3 has 14 residues.